Here is one T cell receptor beta chain with its context. Its antigen is not identified. Looked up from germline, CDR1 is SGHVS and CDR2 is FQNEAQ. The ends lost 4 bases at V and 9 bases at J; junction bases unmatched: 10. The CDR3 is 16 amino acids. The data are from a study of T cells in Graves' hyperthyroidism and ophthalmopathy. Across the whole study: Blood was drawn when the patient was first diagnosed and still untreated. Overall study findings and caveats: Most thyroid-expanded clonotypes above 0.001 were also found in blood. Model predictions of ophthalmopathy came a median about 6.3 months before onset.

The diagnoses drew upon clinical symptoms, serum thyroxine and TRAb, thyroid ultrasound and orbital computed tomography. Using RNA transcripts as the source, TCR beta CDR3 regions were amplified. First-round RT-PCR of the TCR CDR3 relied on the HTBI primer set. TCRdb independently ran MiXCR on the multiplex PCR reads; one entry per CDR3 protein. The data show over 200,000 distinct CDR3 sequences, 17% seen once. Sequencing used blood. The J gene is TRBJ2-1, the V gene TRBV7-8, with 12 bases that match TRBD2. The TCR comes from a man between 45 and 60 years old with Graves' hyperthyroidism. CDR3 bases: TGTGCCAGCAGCTCTTGGACTAGCGGGGTTTTAGGTGAGCAGTTCTTC. Protein: CASSSWTSGVLGEQFF.